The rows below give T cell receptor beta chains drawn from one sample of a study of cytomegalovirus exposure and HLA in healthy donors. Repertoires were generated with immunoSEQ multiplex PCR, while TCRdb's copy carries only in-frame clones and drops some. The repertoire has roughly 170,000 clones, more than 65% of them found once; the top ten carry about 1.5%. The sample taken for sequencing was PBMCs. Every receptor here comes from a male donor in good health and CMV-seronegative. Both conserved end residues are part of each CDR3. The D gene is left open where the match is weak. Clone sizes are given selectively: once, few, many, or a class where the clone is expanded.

DNA: TGTGCCAGCAGCGGGACTAGCGGGAACCAAGAGACCCAGTACTTC
CDR3: CASSGTSGNQETQYF
size: NA
V: TRBV6-5
D: TRBD2
J: TRBJ2-5

DNA: TGTGCCAGCACCTTAGGACAGAGCAATCAGCCCCAGCATTTT
CDR3: CASTLGQSNQPQHF
size: NA
V: TRBV6-1
D: NA
J: TRBJ1-5

DNA: TGCGCCAGCAGCCAAGACGGGAACGGCGGGGGGCAGCCCCAGCATTTT
CDR3: CASSQDGNGGGQPQHF
size: NA
V: TRBV4-1
D: NA
J: TRBJ1-5

DNA: TGTGCCAGTAGTATAGGCGCAGGGCGCGGATTTGGTGGTGAAAAACTGTTTTTT
CDR3: CASSIGAGRGFGGEKLFF
size: NA
V: TRBV19
D: NA
J: TRBJ1-4

DNA: TGTGCCAGTAGTTTACGGAGGGGGAACACTGAAGCTTTCTTT
CDR3: CASSLRRGNTEAFF
size: once
V: TRBV19
D: NA
J: TRBJ1-1

DNA: TGCGCCAGCAGCCTGGCGGCAGGGTTGATATATGAGCAGTTCTTC
CDR3: CASSLAAGLIYEQFF
size: NA
V: TRBV4-3
D: NA
J: TRBJ2-1

DNA: TGTGCCAGCAGTGAAGCTCCCTCGAGATACGAGCAGTACTTC
CDR3: CASSEAPSRYEQYF
size: NA
V: TRBV6-1
D: NA
J: TRBJ2-7

DNA: TGTGCCAGCAGCCCCCAGGACACTCCCCGGGAGACCCAGTACTTC
CDR3: CASSPQDTPRETQYF
size: few
V: TRBV9
D: NA
J: TRBJ2-5

DNA: TGCGCCAGCAGCTTGGAGTCGGGCTACAATGAGCAGTTCTTC
CDR3: CASSLESGYNEQFF
size: NA
V: TRBV5-1
D: NA
J: TRBJ2-1

DNA: TGTGCCAGCACAACCCCCGGGGGTTCAGATACGCAGTATTTT
CDR3: CASTTPGGSDTQYF
size: NA
V: TRBV6-5
D: NA
J: TRBJ2-3

DNA: TGTTCCAGCAGCTTAGGGGGGACAGGGGCGTTCACTGAAGCTTTCTTT
CDR3: CSSSLGGTGAFTEAFF
size: NA
V: TRBV7-9
D: TRBD1
J: TRBJ1-1

DNA: TGTGCCAGCAGTGCCCCGTCCGGGAAATTGCAGTATTTT
CDR3: CASSAPSGKLQYF
size: few
V: TRBV28
D: NA
J: TRBJ2-3

DNA: TGTGCCAGCAGCCCGGGACACTTGGGCACTGAAGCTTTCTTT
CDR3: CASSPGHLGTEAFF
size: NA
V: TRBV9
D: NA
J: TRBJ1-1

DNA: TGCGCCAGCAGCTCCCCGCCGCAGGGGGCGGGCTACACCTTC
CDR3: CASSSPPQGAGYTF
size: NA
V: TRBV5-1
D: TRBD1
J: TRBJ1-2

DNA: TGCGCCAGCAGCTTTTCCGGGCCAGGAGGATCTAGCGGGAGATATAATGAGCAGTTCTTC
CDR3: CASSFSGPGGSSGRYNEQFF
size: NA
V: TRBV5-1
D: TRBD2
J: TRBJ2-1

DNA: TGCGCCAGCAGCCAGGAGGAAGGGCCGTACTACGAGCAGTACTTC
CDR3: CASSQEEGPYYEQYF
size: NA
V: TRBV4-1
D: NA
J: TRBJ2-7

DNA: TGTGCCAGCTCCCCCCGACAGGGTGCTAGCTACGAGCAGTACTTC
CDR3: CASSPRQGASYEQYF
size: NA
V: TRBV18
D: TRBD1
J: TRBJ2-7

DNA: TGTGCCAGCAGCTGTACCCCATCGCCGTCAATTGGACTCAATGAGCAGTTCTTC
CDR3: CASSCTPSPSIGLNEQFF
size: NA
V: TRBV21-1
D: NA
J: TRBJ2-1

DNA: TGTGCCAGCTCACTTACAGGGGGCGGAGAGCCCCAGCATTTT
CDR3: CASSLTGGGEPQHF
size: NA
V: TRBV18
D: TRBD1
J: TRBJ1-5

DNA: TGTGCCAGCAGCCACCGACTAGCGGAAAACAATGAGCAGTTCTTC
CDR3: CASSHRLAENNEQFF
size: NA
V: TRBV14
D: TRBD2
J: TRBJ2-1

DNA: TGTGCCAGCAGCGCCCTCCCACAGGCTGGAAACACCATATATTTT
CDR3: CASSALPQAGNTIYF
size: once
V: TRBV9
D: NA
J: TRBJ1-3

DNA: TGTGCCAGCAGGCCGACTAGCCTGAAAGAGACCCAGTACTTC
CDR3: CASRPTSLKETQYF
size: NA
V: TRBV6-1
D: TRBD2
J: TRBJ2-5